The entry that follows covers one T cell receptor beta chain sequence. Its antigen has not been determined. No clone much larger than this one lies a single base away; base qualities are absent. The entry originates in a study of STAT5B mutations in CD4+ large granular lymphocyte leukemia (dated by TCRdb to between 2021 and 2024). In the study overall: Among the healthy controls, the CDR3 'QG' motif was associated with a particular HLA allele. The study compared the TCRbeta repertoires of patients with CD4+ T-cell large granular lymphocyte leukemia against the TCRbeta repertoires of healthy blood donors. The purity of purified fractions was confirmed by flow cytometry on FACSCanto II or FACSVerse to exceed 95% among lymphocytes. The full study reports these points: Enrichment of TRBV06-family usage was observed among the top patient clones (8/27) relative to healthy controls (2/35). The data were not HLA-matched, and the higher clonality in CD4+ T-LGLL than in CD8+ T-LGLL could be due to the relatively small sample size. Each patient's main leukemic clonotypes were private, but roughly a quarter of these clonotypes showed up at low frequency in the non-leukemic repertoires of other patients. CD4-sorted patient repertoires appeared more clonal than healthy CD4+ repertoires, and this difference persisted after removing the putative leukemic clones.

Compared with germline, V lacks 5 bases and J lacks 8 bases; bases without a gene match: 20. The CDR3 covers 18 residues, taking in both the cysteine and the phenylalanine. Only the CDR3 portion is preserved as DNA: 54 bases, with reading frame beginning at the first base. CDR1 SGHDT and CDR2 YYEEEE were looked up in the germline V gene. Healthy controls were roughly 37 blood donors whose buffy coats came from the Finnish Red Cross blood service. All TCR-sequenced material derived from peripheral blood: patient blood samples and healthy donor buffy coats. Ficoll-Hypaque gradient centrifugation was used to isolate peripheral blood mononuclear cells. For the healthy controls, CD4+ cells were obtained from buffy coats by magnetic purification. Genomic DNA was extracted using the Gentra Puregene Cell and Tissue kit, and a Qubit 2.0 fluorometer was used to quantify it. TCRbeta rearrangements were sequenced from genomic DNA using the immunoSEQ assay at survey resolution. The original methods were these. In the TCR sequencing data, the smallest productive clonotype frequency that could be detected was 2.59 x 10-5. Only productive TCRbeta rearrangements, meaning sequences that were complete and in-frame, were kept for the analyses. Clonality for each sample was calculated as Simpson clonality in the immunoSEQ Analyzer version 3.0. Based on frequency, clones were grouped as very rare, small, medium, large (1-20%) or hyperexpanded (>20%). OLGA 1.2.3 estimated generation probabilities, VDJtools produced V-gene circos plots, VDJdb was queried for specificities, and GLIPH identified CDR3 motifs. TCRdb retrieved this table from immuneACCESS and kept in-frame rearrangements only. Not all clones are present; in checked studies, unresolved V genes account for under half, and no reason is known for the remainder. V, J and clone size were drawn from that table, and D and trimming were deduced from the DNA. This sample comprises more than 30,000 clones, 69% of them detected only once. The biggest ten clones account for about 3% of the sample.

The receptor comes from a human donor in good health. The chain is made from TRBV5-6 and TRBJ2-1, with 9 central nucleotides matching TRBD1. The sample taken for sequencing was CD4+ T cells from blood buffy coats. For the CDR3, the sequence is CASRHQVQGARVDDEQFF. DNA sequence: TGTGCCAGCAGACACCAAGTACAGGGGGCAAGAGTGGACGATGAGCAGTTCTTC.